This TCR beta chain was identified in a study of T cells in Graves' hyperthyroidism and ophthalmopathy. Study overall: Blood was drawn when the patient was first diagnosed and still untreated. General study findings and limits: With a median lead of around 5.9 months before onset, the model predicted ophthalmopathy.

In its sample, this clonotype was seen many times. Its specificity is unknown. V lost 6 bases and J 0 bases, leaving 11 bases between the germline ends. Germline V CDR1 and CDR2: MNHNS, SASEGT. The CDR3 covers 14 residues. Uncontrolled infection, other autoimmune disease, pregnancy and lactation each barred patients from inclusion. RNA transcripts served as the template for amplifying TCR beta CDR3 regions. Primed by the HTBI set, a first-round RT-PCR was run on the TCR CDR3. One entry per CDR3 protein results from TCRdb running MiXCR on the multiplex PCR reads. The table includes nearly 750,000 distinct CDR3 sequences, approximately 40% detected once.

Source material: blood. This chain uses TRBV6-1 with TRBJ1-1; D remains ambiguous. This TCR was recovered from a woman aged 40-49 years with Graves' hyperthyroidism. In DNA form, the CDR3 reads TGTGCCAGCAGCCCGACCCCAATGAACACTGAAGCTTTCTTT. Its translation is CASSPTPMNTEAFF.